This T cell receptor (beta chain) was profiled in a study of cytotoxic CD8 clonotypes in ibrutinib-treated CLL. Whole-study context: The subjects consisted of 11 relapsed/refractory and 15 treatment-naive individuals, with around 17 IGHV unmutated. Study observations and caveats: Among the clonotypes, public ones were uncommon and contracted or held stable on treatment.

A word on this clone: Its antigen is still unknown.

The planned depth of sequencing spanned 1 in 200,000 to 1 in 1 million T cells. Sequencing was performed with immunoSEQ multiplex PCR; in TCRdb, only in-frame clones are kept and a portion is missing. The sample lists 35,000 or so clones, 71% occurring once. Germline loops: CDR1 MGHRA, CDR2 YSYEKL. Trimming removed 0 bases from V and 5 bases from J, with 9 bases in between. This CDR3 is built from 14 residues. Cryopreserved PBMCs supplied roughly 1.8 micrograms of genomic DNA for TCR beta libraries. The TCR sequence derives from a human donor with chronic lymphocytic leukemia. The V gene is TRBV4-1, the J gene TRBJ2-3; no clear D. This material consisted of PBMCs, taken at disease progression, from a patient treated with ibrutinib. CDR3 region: CASSQDSWQDTQYF. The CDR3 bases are TGCGCCAGCAGCCAAGATTCGTGGCAAGATACGCAGTATTTT.